This is a list of T cell receptor beta chains from one sample in a study of metastatic and nonmetastatic thyroid tumors. From the PCR reads, TCRdb re-called clones with MiXCR. The profile shows about 40,000 clones, roughly 11% of them singletons. Input material: blood. These receptor sequences come from a female donor with papillary thyroid cancer or a benign thyroid nodule (not recorded which). Some clones in this sample may be carry-over from other donors' samples. Both conserved end residues are part of each CDR3. The D gene is left open where the match is weak. For some rows the clone size is stated as once, few or many, or as a class when expanded; others skip it.

CDR3 protein: CASTSHPGSTGGADGYTF; CDR3 DNA: TGTGCCAGCACCTCCCACCCCGGCTCGACAGGGGGCGCGGATGGCTACACCTTC; J gene: TRBJ1-2; clone size: many; D gene: TRBD1; V gene: TRBV12-3/TRBV12-4
CDR3 protein: CASSVYRGGYGYTF; CDR3 DNA: TGTGCCAGCAGTGTTTACAGGGGGGGGTATGGCTACACCTTC; J gene: TRBJ1-2; clone size: many; D gene: TRBD1; V gene: TRBV6-1
CDR3 protein: CASSFLQGSLGYGYTF; CDR3 DNA: TGTGCCAGCAGTTTTCTCCAGGGGTCGCTAGGCTATGGCTACACCTTC; J gene: TRBJ1-2; clone size: many; D gene: NA; V gene: TRBV12-3/TRBV12-4
CDR3 protein: CATSREVGALTDTQYF; CDR3 DNA: TGTGCCACCAGCCGAGAAGTGGGAGCATTGACAGATACGCAGTATTTT; J gene: TRBJ2-3; clone size: many; D gene: NA; V gene: TRBV15
CDR3 protein: CASSLVVSGQTNTGELFF; CDR3 DNA: TGTGCCAGCAGCTTAGTGGTTTCCGGGCAAACTAACACCGGGGAGCTGTTTTTT; J gene: TRBJ2-2; clone size: many; D gene: NA; V gene: TRBV7-9
CDR3 protein: CASTLIGPNQPQHF; CDR3 DNA: TGTGCCAGCACCCTGATCGGACCCAATCAGCCCCAGCATTTT; J gene: TRBJ1-5; clone size: few; D gene: NA; V gene: TRBV28
CDR3 protein: CASSPFKGGDEQFF; CDR3 DNA: TGTGCCAGCAGCCCCTTCAAGGGTGGCGATGAGCAGTTCTTC; J gene: TRBJ2-1; clone size: many; D gene: NA; V gene: TRBV7-2
CDR3 protein: CATSRDYDRSEDTQYF; CDR3 DNA: TGTGCCACCAGCAGAGATTACGATAGATCAGAGGATACGCAGTATTTT; J gene: TRBJ2-3; clone size: few; D gene: NA; V gene: TRBV15
CDR3 protein: CARSLARTGGHQPQHF; CDR3 DNA: TGTGCCAGAAGTTTAGCCCGCACAGGGGGACATCAGCCCCAGCATTTT; J gene: TRBJ1-5; clone size: NA; D gene: TRBD1; V gene: TRBV28
CDR3 protein: CASSQGQLQETQYF; CDR3 DNA: TGTGCCAGCAGCCAAGGACAGCTCCAAGAGACCCAGTACTTC; J gene: TRBJ2-5; clone size: many; D gene: NA; V gene: TRBV7-2
CDR3 protein: CASSSPGGDNYEQYF; CDR3 DNA: TGTGCCAGCAGTTCCCCCGGTGGAGACAACTACGAGCAGTACTTC; J gene: TRBJ2-7; clone size: many; D gene: NA; V gene: TRBV28
CDR3 protein: CSANQEGISYEQYF; CDR3 DNA: TGCAGTGCTAACCAGGAAGGGATCTCCTACGAGCAGTACTTC; J gene: TRBJ2-7; clone size: many; D gene: NA; V gene: TRBV20-1
CDR3 protein: CASSPVGPTDTQYF; CDR3 DNA: TGTGCCAGCAGCCCAGTGGGGCCCACAGATACGCAGTATTTT; J gene: TRBJ2-3; clone size: many; D gene: NA; V gene: TRBV7-2
CDR3 protein: CSAMRAGGEEQYF; CDR3 DNA: TGCAGTGCTATGAGGGCAGGGGGCGAAGAGCAGTACTTC; J gene: TRBJ2-7; clone size: many; D gene: TRBD1; V gene: TRBV20-1
CDR3 protein: CASSEAIGYRLQPQHF; CDR3 DNA: TGTGCCAGCAGTGAAGCGATAGGCTACCGTTTACAGCCCCAGCATTTT; J gene: TRBJ1-5; clone size: many; D gene: NA; V gene: TRBV6-1
CDR3 protein: CASSLRADYSNQPQHF; CDR3 DNA: TGTGCCAGCAGTTTACGGGCAGATTATAGCAATCAGCCCCAGCATTTT; J gene: TRBJ1-5; clone size: many; D gene: NA; V gene: TRBV28
CDR3 protein: CASSQTRGGGYEQYF; CDR3 DNA: TGTGCCAGCAGCCAAACACGAGGGGGGGGCTACGAGCAGTACTTC; J gene: TRBJ2-7; clone size: NA; D gene: NA; V gene: TRBV12-3/TRBV12-4
CDR3 protein: CSAKQGSYNSPLHF; CDR3 DNA: TGCAGTGCTAAACAGGGATCCTATAATTCACCCCTCCACTTT; J gene: TRBJ1-6; clone size: many; D gene: NA; V gene: TRBV20-1
CDR3 protein: CASSLSGSYNEQFF; CDR3 DNA: TGTGCCAGCTCACTTTCCGGGTCCTACAATGAGCAGTTCTTC; J gene: TRBJ2-1; clone size: many; D gene: NA; V gene: TRBV18
CDR3 protein: CASSQSTPSGEYTYEQYF; CDR3 DNA: TGTGCCAGCAGCCAATCAACACCTAGCGGGGAATATACCTACGAGCAGTACTTC; J gene: TRBJ2-7; clone size: many; D gene: TRBD2; V gene: TRBV7-6
CDR3 protein: CATSRGGAGGAENIQYF; CDR3 DNA: TGTGCCACCAGCAGGGGAGGTGCAGGGGGCGCTGAAAACATTCAGTACTTC; J gene: TRBJ2-4; clone size: many; D gene: TRBD1; V gene: TRBV15
CDR3 protein: CASSGRASVETQYF; CDR3 DNA: TGTGCCAGTAGCGGGAGGGCCTCTGTGGAGACCCAGTACTTC; J gene: TRBJ2-5; clone size: many; D gene: TRBD2; V gene: TRBV12-3/TRBV12-4
CDR3 protein: CASSLGSGSYEQYF; CDR3 DNA: TGTGCCAGCAGCTTAGGGTCAGGGTCCTACGAGCAGTACTTC; J gene: TRBJ2-7; clone size: NA; D gene: NA; V gene: TRBV11-2
CDR3 protein: CASSPTTGQGPGNEQFF; CDR3 DNA: TGCGCCAGCAGCCCAACCACGGGACAGGGTCCCGGCAATGAGCAGTTCTTC; J gene: TRBJ2-1; clone size: many; D gene: TRBD1; V gene: TRBV5-1
CDR3 protein: CSARRSGTEQFF; CDR3 DNA: TGCAGTGCTAGACGTAGCGGGACTGAGCAGTTCTTC; J gene: TRBJ2-1; clone size: many; D gene: TRBD2; V gene: TRBV20-1
CDR3 protein: CATAVEGQGGTEAFF; CDR3 DNA: TGTGCCACCGCAGTGGAGGGTCAAGGAGGCACTGAAGCTTTCTTT; J gene: TRBJ1-1; clone size: many; D gene: NA; V gene: TRBV10-3
CDR3 protein: CASSPQDSGANVLTF; CDR3 DNA: TGTGCCAGCAGTCCACAAGACTCTGGGGCCAACGTCCTGACTTTC; J gene: TRBJ2-6; clone size: many; D gene: NA; V gene: TRBV27
CDR3 protein: CASSGTAAYEQYF; CDR3 DNA: TGTGCCAGCAGCGGGACCGCCGCCTACGAGCAGTACTTC; J gene: TRBJ2-7; clone size: many; D gene: NA; V gene: TRBV12-3/TRBV12-4
CDR3 protein: CAISARGDNYGYTF; CDR3 DNA: TGTGCCATCAGTGCTAGGGGGGATAACTATGGCTACACCTTC; J gene: TRBJ1-2; clone size: many; D gene: NA; V gene: TRBV10-3
CDR3 protein: CASSPPGQGFFGYTF; CDR3 DNA: TGTGCCAGCAGCCCGCCGGGACAGGGGTTTTTTGGCTACACCTTC; J gene: TRBJ1-2; clone size: many; D gene: TRBD1; V gene: TRBV7-9
CDR3 protein: CASSPSGAGEKLFF; CDR3 DNA: TGTGCCAGCAGCCCTTCGGGGGCAGGGGAAAAACTGTTTTTT; J gene: TRBJ1-4; clone size: NA; D gene: NA; V gene: TRBV5-4
CDR3 protein: CASSEQGAGSPLHF; CDR3 DNA: TGTGCCAGCAGTGAGCAGGGGGCAGGTTCACCCCTCCACTTT; J gene: TRBJ1-6; clone size: many; D gene: TRBD1; V gene: TRBV6-1
CDR3 protein: CASSMPAYEHYF; CDR3 DNA: TGTGCCAGCAGCATGCCTGCCTACGAGCATTACTTC; J gene: TRBJ2-7; clone size: few; D gene: NA; V gene: TRBV7-9
CDR3 protein: CASSPPGQGRGSGANALTF; CDR3 DNA: TGTGCCAGCAGCCCACCTGGACAGGGAAGGGGCTCTGGGGCCAACGCCCTGACTTTC; J gene: TRBJ2-6; clone size: many; D gene: TRBD1; V gene: TRBV13
CDR3 protein: CASSFLLGHPNEKLFF; CDR3 DNA: TGCGCCAGCAGCTTCCTTTTGGGACATCCAAATGAAAAGCTGTTTTTT; J gene: TRBJ1-4; clone size: NA; D gene: NA; V gene: TRBV5-1
CDR3 protein: CASSENRGLNEKLFF; CDR3 DNA: TGTGCCAGCAGCGAAAACAGGGGGCTGAATGAAAAACTGTTTTTT; J gene: TRBJ1-4; clone size: many; D gene: TRBD1; V gene: TRBV5-4
CDR3 protein: CASSERPARGSPLHF; CDR3 DNA: TGTGCCAGCAGTGAAAGACCCGCCAGGGGTTCACCCCTCCACTTT; J gene: TRBJ1-6; clone size: many; D gene: NA; V gene: TRBV6-1
CDR3 protein: CASRGTGAYEQYF; CDR3 DNA: TGTGCCAGCAGGGGGACAGGGGCCTACGAGCAGTACTTC; J gene: TRBJ2-7; clone size: few; D gene: TRBD1; V gene: TRBV6-1
CDR3 protein: CASSPGLAGDTQYF; CDR3 DNA: TGTGCCAGCAGCCCTGGACTAGCTGGAGATACGCAGTATTTT; J gene: TRBJ2-3; clone size: many; D gene: TRBD2; V gene: TRBV3-1
CDR3 protein: CASSEGNTEAFF; CDR3 DNA: TGCGCCAGCAGCGAGGGGAACACTGAAGCTTTCTTT; J gene: TRBJ1-1; clone size: many; D gene: NA; V gene: TRBV5-1
CDR3 protein: CASSPIGDTQYF; CDR3 DNA: TGTGCCAGCAGCCCAATCGGAGATACGCAGTATTTT; J gene: TRBJ2-3; clone size: many; D gene: NA; V gene: TRBV7-2
CDR3 protein: CASSLGDATNEKLFF; CDR3 DNA: TGTGCCAGCTCCCTTGGTGACGCAACTAATGAAAAACTGTTTTTT; J gene: TRBJ1-4; clone size: once; D gene: NA; V gene: TRBV18
CDR3 protein: CASSRTSGTGELFF; CDR3 DNA: TGTGCCAGTAGTAGGACTAGCGGCACCGGGGAGCTGTTTTTT; J gene: TRBJ2-2; clone size: many; D gene: TRBD2; V gene: TRBV19
CDR3 protein: CSALKTGGNTIYF; CDR3 DNA: TGCAGTGCCCTAAAGACAGGAGGAAACACCATATATTTT; J gene: TRBJ1-3; clone size: NA; D gene: NA; V gene: TRBV20-1
CDR3 protein: CSAPDRDYGYTF; CDR3 DNA: TGCAGTGCTCCCGACAGGGATTATGGCTACACCTTC; J gene: TRBJ1-2; clone size: many; D gene: TRBD1; V gene: TRBV20-1
CDR3 protein: CASSVTGENFEQYF; CDR3 DNA: TGTGCCAGCAGCGTGACAGGGGAGAACTTCGAGCAGTACTTC; J gene: TRBJ2-7; clone size: NA; D gene: TRBD1; V gene: TRBV7-6
CDR3 protein: CASIRRLATNERFF; CDR3 DNA: TGTGCCAGCATCCGTCGGCTAGCGACCAATGAGCGGTTCTTC; J gene: TRBJ2-1; clone size: NA; D gene: NA; V gene: TRBV6-1
CDR3 protein: CAASRKGGYEQYF; CDR3 DNA: TGTGCCGCCAGCAGAAAGGGGGGCTACGAGCAGTACTTC; J gene: TRBJ2-7; clone size: many; D gene: NA; V gene: TRBV5-4
CDR3 protein: CASTRRENLADGKTYEQYF; CDR3 DNA: TGTGCCAGCACCCGACGGGAAAACCTGGCCGACGGGAAAACCTACGAGCAGTACTTC; J gene: TRBJ2-7; clone size: many; D gene: NA; V gene: TRBV6-5
CDR3 protein: CASSFKIGLAGTDTQYF; CDR3 DNA: TGTGCCAGCAGTTTCAAAATCGGACTAGCGGGCACAGATACGCAGTATTTT; J gene: TRBJ2-3; clone size: many; D gene: TRBD2; V gene: TRBV6-2/TRBV6-3
CDR3 protein: CASRRASTDTQYF; CDR3 DNA: TGTGCCAGCAGACGGGCAAGTACAGATACGCAGTATTTT; J gene: TRBJ2-3; clone size: many; D gene: NA; V gene: TRBV28
CDR3 protein: CASSPGLAGPYEQYF; CDR3 DNA: TGTGCCAGCAGCCCGGGACTAGCGGGACCCTACGAGCAGTACTTC; J gene: TRBJ2-7; clone size: many; D gene: TRBD2; V gene: TRBV9
CDR3 protein: CASKGEQYF; CDR3 DNA: TGTGCCAGCAAAGGCGAGCAGTACTTC; J gene: TRBJ2-7; clone size: few; D gene: NA; V gene: TRBV28
CDR3 protein: CASSLGGLREGAKNIQYF; CDR3 DNA: TGTGCCAGCAGCTTAGGGGGACTCCGAGAGGGGGCCAAAAACATTCAGTACTTC; J gene: TRBJ2-4; clone size: many; D gene: NA; V gene: TRBV11-1
CDR3 protein: CASSLVATSTDTQYF; CDR3 DNA: TGCGCCAGCAGCTTGGTCGCGACTAGCACAGATACGCAGTATTTT; J gene: TRBJ2-3; clone size: many; D gene: NA; V gene: TRBV5-1